Listed below are T cell receptor beta chains from one sample, sequenced in a study of patients and donors after allogeneic stem cell transplantation. MiXCR, applied by TCRdb to the RT-PCR reads, yields one record per CDR3 protein. The data contain under 200,000 distinct CDR3 sequences, about 32% of them singletons. Sequencing input: blood, either unsorted or a sorted T cell fraction (not recorded which). These receptors were obtained from a human donor who was either an allogeneic HSCT recipient or a stem cell or donor lymphocyte infusion donor (not recorded which). It is not recorded whose cells these are; they may come from a transplant donor. Each CDR3 is given with its conserved first and last residue. D genes are given only for firm matches. Expanded clones are given a class, and other clones once, few, many or no size at all.

TRBD2	TRBV7-6	NA	TRBJ2-1	CASSRRTSYYNEQFF	TGTGCCAGCAGCCGGCGGACTAGCTACTACAATGAGCAGTTCTTC
NA	TRBV9	few	TRBJ1-1	CASSVGPRANTEAFF	TGTGCCAGCAGCGTAGGGCCCAGGGCGAACACTGAAGCTTTCTTT
NA	TRBV20-1	NA	TRBJ1-2	CSARDRQLRYAF	TGCAGTGCTAGAGATCGACAGCTACGCTACGCCTTC
NA	TRBV15	many	TRBJ1-6	CATSTFSNSPLHF	TGTGCCACCAGCACCTTCAGCAATTCACCCCTCCACTTT
NA	TRBV20-1	NA	TRBJ2-1	CSARDGGLFINEQFF	TGCAGTGCTAGAGATGGGGGACTTTTCATCAATGAGCAGTTCTTC
TRBD1	TRBV11-2	NA	TRBJ2-1	CASSLGPLTGHEQFF	TGTGCCAGCAGCTTAGGCCCTCTGACAGGGCATGAGCAGTTCTTC
TRBD1	TRBV20-1	NA	TRBJ1-4	CSALRQGPISTNEKLFF	TGCAGTGCTCTTAGACAGGGCCCTATTTCAACTAATGAAAAACTGTTTTTT
NA	TRBV12-3/TRBV12-4	few	TRBJ2-7	CASSLILEIHEQYF	TGTGCCAGCAGTTTAATTCTAGAGATCCACGAGCAGTACTTC
NA	TRBV9	NA	TRBJ1-6	CASSVSTDNSPLHF	TGTGCCAGCAGCGTATCGACGGATAATTCACCCCTCCACTTT
NA	TRBV24-1	NA	TRBJ2-3	CATSDSPLADTQYF	TGTGCCACCAGTGATTCACCACTCGCAGATACGCAGTATTTT
NA	TRBV24-1	NA	TRBJ2-2	CATSEGLTGHTGELFF	TGTGCCACCAGTGAGGGTCTCACAGGGCACACCGGGGAGCTGTTTTTT
NA	TRBV29-1	NA	TRBJ2-7	CSVEGISYEQYF	TGCAGCGTTGAGGGGATCTCCTACGAGCAGTACTTC
TRBD1	TRBV5-5	NA	TRBJ1-2	CASSLSAPGQLSYGYTF	TGTGCCAGCAGCTTGAGCGCCCCGGGACAGCTTTCCTATGGCTACACCTTC
NA	TRBV7-2	NA	TRBJ2-1	CASSEAVYNEQFF	TGTGCCAGCAGCGAAGCGGTCTACAATGAGCAGTTCTTC
TRBD1	TRBV7-2	NA	TRBJ2-4	CASSLGTGTQNIQYF	TGTGCCAGCAGCTTAGGGACAGGGACCCAAAACATTCAGTACTTC